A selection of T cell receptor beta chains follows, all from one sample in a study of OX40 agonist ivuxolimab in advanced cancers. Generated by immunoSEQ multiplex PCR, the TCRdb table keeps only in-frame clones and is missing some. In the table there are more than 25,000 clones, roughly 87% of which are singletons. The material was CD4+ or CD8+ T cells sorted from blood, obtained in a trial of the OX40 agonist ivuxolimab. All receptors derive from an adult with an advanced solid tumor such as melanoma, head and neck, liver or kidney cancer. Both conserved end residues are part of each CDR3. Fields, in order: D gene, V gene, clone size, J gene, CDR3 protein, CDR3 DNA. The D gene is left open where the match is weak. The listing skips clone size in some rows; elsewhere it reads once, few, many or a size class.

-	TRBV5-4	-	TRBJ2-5	CASSLSGQETQYF	TGTGCCAGCAGCTTGTCAGGGCAAGAGACCCAGTACTTC
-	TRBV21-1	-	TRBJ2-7	CASSKDHGTSRTYEQYF	TGTGCCAGCAGCAAAGACCACGGGACTAGCAGAACCTACGAGCAGTACTTC
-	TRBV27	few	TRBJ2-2	CASIGTTGELFF	TGTGCCAGCATTGGGACCACCGGGGAGCTGTTTTTT
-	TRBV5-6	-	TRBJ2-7	CASSFLSTHAYEQYF	TGTGCCAGCAGCTTTCTCTCGACCCACGCCTACGAGCAGTACTTC
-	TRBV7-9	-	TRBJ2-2	CASSPWALAGVANTGELFF	TGTGCCAGCAGCCCATGGGCACTGGCAGGTGTCGCGAACACCGGGGAGCTGTTTTTT
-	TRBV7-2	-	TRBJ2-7	CASSLTTGNEQYF	TGTGCCAGCAGCTTAACCACAGGCAACGAGCAGTACTTC
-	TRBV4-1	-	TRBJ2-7	CASSQDQGDYEQYF	TGCGCCAGCAGCCAAGATCAAGGGGACTACGAGCAGTACTTC
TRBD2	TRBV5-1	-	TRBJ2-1	CASSSGLASEQFF	TGCGCCAGCAGCTCGGGACTAGCAAGTGAGCAGTTCTTC
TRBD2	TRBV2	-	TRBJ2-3	CASRPRTSASTDTQYF	TGTGCCAGCAGACCTCGGACTAGCGCTAGCACAGATACGCAGTATTTT
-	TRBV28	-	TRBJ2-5	CASSLGQQETQYF	TGTGCCAGCAGTCTCGGACAGCAAGAGACCCAGTACTTC
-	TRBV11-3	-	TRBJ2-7	CASSFLDYEQYF	TGTGCCAGCAGCTTCCTTGACTACGAGCAGTACTTC
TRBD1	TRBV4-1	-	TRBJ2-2	CASSQLQGARKLFF	TGCGCCAGCAGCCAATTGCAGGGGGCCCGGAAGCTGTTTTTT
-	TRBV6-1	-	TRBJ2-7	CASNGVSYEQYF	TGTGCCAGCAATGGGGTCTCCTACGAGCAGTACTTC
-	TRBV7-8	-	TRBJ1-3	CASSLRLSLGSGNTIYF	TGTGCCAGCAGCTTAAGATTGTCGTTGGGCTCTGGAAACACCATATATTTT
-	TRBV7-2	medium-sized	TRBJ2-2	CASSLGTGELFF	TGTGCCAGCAGCTTAGGGACCGGGGAGCTGTTTTTT
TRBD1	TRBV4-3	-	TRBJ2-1	CASSQDRGQGSNEQFF	TGCGCCAGCAGCCAAGATCGGGGACAGGGGTCGAATGAGCAGTTCTTC
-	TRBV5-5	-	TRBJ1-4	CASSGTRQGYEKLFF	TGTGCCAGCAGCGGAACCCGCCAAGGGTATGAAAAACTGTTTTTT
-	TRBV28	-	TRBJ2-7	CASSRDIKWNEQYF	TGTGCCAGCAGTCGGGACATTAAGTGGAACGAGCAGTACTTC
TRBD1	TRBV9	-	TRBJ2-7	CASSPWTGVHEQYF	TGTGCCAGCAGCCCCTGGACAGGGGTCCACGAGCAGTACTTC
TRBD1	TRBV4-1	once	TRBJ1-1	CASSPLRTGRNTEAFF	TGCGCCAGCAGCCCACTTCGGACAGGGCGGAACACTGAAGCTTTCTTT
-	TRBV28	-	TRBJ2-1	CAMSGWSSYNEQFF	TGTGCCATGAGCGGGTGGAGCTCCTACAATGAGCAGTTCTTC
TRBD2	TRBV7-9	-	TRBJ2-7	CASSLGLAGGDEQYF	TGTGCCAGCAGCTTAGGACTAGCGGGAGGGGATGAGCAGTACTTC
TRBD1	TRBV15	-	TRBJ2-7	CATSRDTGVVYEQYF	TGTGCCACCAGCAGGGATACAGGGGTGGTCTACGAGCAGTACTTC
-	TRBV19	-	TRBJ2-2	CASSIYGGELFF	TGTGCCAGTAGTATATATGGCGGGGAGCTGTTTTTT
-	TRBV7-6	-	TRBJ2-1	CASSPQGGGFDNEQFF	TGTGCCAGCAGCCCGCAGGGGGGGGGCTTTGACAATGAGCAGTTCTTC
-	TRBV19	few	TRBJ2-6	CASSMNGGANVLTF	TGTGCCAGTAGTATGAATGGTGGGGCCAACGTCCTGACTTTC
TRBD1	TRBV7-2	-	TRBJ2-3	CASSVRQGLTDTQYF	TGTGCCAGCAGCGTACGACAGGGGTTGACAGATACGCAGTATTTT
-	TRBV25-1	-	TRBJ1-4	CASSESSSNEKLFF	TGTGCCAGCAGTGAGTCATCAAGTAATGAAAAACTGTTTTTT
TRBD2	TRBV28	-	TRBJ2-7	CASSSGTISEQYF	TGTGCCAGCAGTTCCGGGACTATCAGCGAGCAGTACTTC